This TCR beta chain comes out of a study of blood T cell repertoires in COVID-19. This clone was picked up one time. The germline V gene encodes CDR1 MDHEN and CDR2 SYDVKM. V was clipped by 4 bases and J by 1 base, with 16 bases between them. The CDR3 extends over 16 amino acids. Measured with immunoSEQ multiplex PCR; TCRdb has only the in-frame clones, and not every one. This table has about 260,000 clones, around 90% appearing once. The chain carries TRBV28 and TRBJ1-1, with D possibly matching TRBD1 (6 bases). Source material: PBMCs or T cells enriched from blood (not recorded which). This clonotype was sampled from a woman between 45 and 65 years old who had recovered from COVID-19. CDR3 sequence (DNA): TGTGCCAGCAGTTCCGCTCAGGGGCGTTCGAACACTGAAGCTTTCTTT. It specifies CASSSAQGRSNTEAFF.